These 4 T cell receptor beta chains share one sample of origin, sequenced in a study of graft-versus-host responses after intestinal transplantation. Assay used: immunoSEQ multiplex PCR; TCRdb lists only in-frame clones, some missing. The data contain 12,000 or so clones, roughly nine tenths of them singletons. Indicated time point: postoperative day 105 after intestinal transplantation (dayNNNN = postoperative day). Sequencing was performed on PBMCs, taken 105 days after intestinal transplantation. Receptors originate from a human patient who received an intestinal transplant, so some T cells may come from the graft donor.

This clone was observed a single time. V usage is TRBV19 and J usage is TRBJ2-5; D not resolved. CDR1 is LNHDA and CDR2 is SQIVND in the germline V gene (reference sequence). Trimming left V 3 bases short and J 0 bases short, with 8 bases between. The CDR3 is made up of 14 amino acids. CDR3: CASSIYLYQETQYF. DNA for the CDR3: TGTGCCAGTAGTATCTATCTGTACCAAGAGACCCAGTACTTC.

The rearrangement uses TRBV28 and TRBJ1-5; D unresolved. V dropped 1 base and J dropped 9 bases, with 13 bases sitting between them. CDR1 MDHEN and CDR2 SYDVKM come from the germline V gene. CDR3 length: 14 amino acids. The CDR3 sequence is CASSLLTGHWPQHF. The CDR3 region has the DNA TGTGCCAGCAGTTTATTGACCGGCCATTGGCCCCAGCATTTT.

The V call is TRBV4-1, the J call TRBJ2-3; 8 bases match TRBD2. The CDR3 extends over 17 amino acids. Germline V CDR1 and CDR2: MGHRA, YSYEKL. V trimming: 0 bases; J trimming: 1 base; junction bases outside the gene matches: 6. The CDR3 protein is CASSQDPGLVGTDTQYF. The CDR3 DNA is TGCGCCAGCAGCCAAGATCCGGGACTAGTGGGCACAGATACGCAGTATTTT.

This chain uses TRBV7-9 with TRBJ2-7; tentative D call: TRBD2 (5 bases). Trimming shortened V by 5 bases and J by 1 base, and 15 bases separated the two germline ends. Per the germline V gene, CDR1 is SEHNR and CDR2 is FQNEAQ (reference sequence). CDR3 length: 15 amino acids. The CDR3 sequence is CASSPSWVESYEQYF. The CDR3 region has the DNA TGTGCCAGCAGCCCTAGCTGGGTGGAATCCTACGAGCAGTACTTC.